A single sample gave rise to the 3 T cell receptor beta chains below, sequenced in a study of beta chain features in type 1 diabetes (dated by TCRdb to the late 2010s). Results the study describes overall, beyond this receptor: A moderate but significant shortening of TCRB CDR3 length was observed in type 1 diabetes patients in all four CD4+ subsets.

These receptors are not linked to any known antigen. The method behind the library was the immunoSEQ multiplex PCR assay. The High Capacity cDNA Reverse Transcription Kit was used to reverse transcribe all of the isolated RNA, meaning that expressed TCRB transcripts were what got sequenced. In TCRdb, the immuneACCESS table is reduced to in-frame sequences with V and J assigned. These tables do not hold every clone; where another copy was compared, an unresolved V gene accounts for under half, and the others remain unexplained. This sample is represented by 330,000 or so clones; around 12% of them were singletons. The top ten clones comprise 0.0095% to 0.013% of the sample. Sequenced input: naive CD4+ T cells from blood. Reading the label with the study, this specimen's cell subset or site is: true naive CD4+ T cells. The receptors stem from a woman younger than 35 with type 1 diabetes.

The chain is built from TRBV19 and TRBJ1-2; 7 bases line up with TRBD1. This CDR3 spans 14 amino acids. Germline CDR1 is LNHDA and CDR2 is SQIVND (reference sequence). The V gene end was trimmed by 4 bases and the J gene end by 4 bases; junction bases not matched to a gene: 6. CDR3 region: CASSTWTGIYGYTF. Written as DNA, the CDR3 is TGTGCCAGTAGTACTTGGACAGGAATCTATGGCTACACCTTC.

This clone appeared a few times. This sequence joins TRBV28 and TRBJ2-7; D is uncertain. Deletions cut 6 bases from V and 7 bases from J, with 13 bases between. This CDR3 is 12 amino acids long. From germline, CDR1 is MDHEN and CDR2 SYDVKM. The CDR3 DNA follows: TGTGCCAGCAGCTCCCCATCTCGGGAGCAGTACTTC. The encoded protein is CASSSPSREQYF. Filled out from reference TRBV28 and TRBJ2-7, the complete variable domain reads DVKVTQSSRYLVKRTGEKVFLECVQDMDHENMFWYRQDPGLGLRLIYFSYDVKMKEKGDIPEGYSVSREKKERFSLILESASTNQTSMYLCASSSPSREQYFGPGTRLTVT.

J is TRBJ1-1 and V is TRBV29-1, with D possibly TRBD1 on 5 matching bases. The V gene's germline CDR1 is SQVTM and CDR2 ANQGSEA. The CDR3 is made up of 13 amino acids. Trimming cost V 4 bases and J 4 bases, with 13 bases left between them. The CDR3 DNA reads TGCAGCGTTGGCCGGGACTCTGGCACTGAAGCTTTCTTT. Encoded protein: CSVGRDSGTEAFF.